The 20 T cell receptor beta chains reported below all come from one sample, sequenced in a study of T cell responses to AZD1222 COVID-19 vaccine. Produced via immunoSEQ multiplex PCR; TCRdb's table is partial and in-frame only. Seen here are approximately 150,000 clones, roughly 90% observed once, and the top ten hold 4.3%. Here the sequenced sample was peripheral blood, taken 28 days after the second AZD1222 dose. Receptors originate from an adult who received the AZD1222 COVID-19 vaccine.

This chain uses TRBV9 with TRBJ1-2, with D perhaps TRBD1 (6 bases). V was clipped by 4 bases and J by 4 bases, with 14 bases between them. This CDR3 comprises 14 residues. Germline V gene lookup returns CDR1 SGDLS and CDR2 YYNGEE. This CDR3 is CASSYRDGSYGYTF. The CDR3 coding sequence is TGTGCCAGCAGCTACAGGGATGGTAGCTATGGCTACACCTTC.

The chain combines TRBV6-7 with TRBJ2-7; D is ambiguous. TRBV6-7 is recorded as an ORF, its role being uncertain. V lost 5 bases and J lost 3, with 26 bases in between. The CDR3 spans 18 residues. As DNA, the CDR3 is TGTGCCAGCAGTCAAATTCAACAAAAGACGTTGGGTGGCTACGAGCAGTACTTC. Its translation is CASSQIQQKTLGGYEQYF.

The table lists this clone with a few counts. V is TRBV14 and J is TRBJ2-3; D may match TRBD1 or TRBD2 (5 bases each). Looked up from germline, CDR1 is SGHDN and CDR2 is FVKESK. This CDR3 has 14 amino acids. The ends were cut back, 4 bases at V and 6 bases at J, with 14 bases in the middle. Written as DNA, the CDR3 is TGTGCCAGCAGCCCTCCCCCGGGGCCCGATACGCAGTATTTT. Its translation is CASSPPPGPDTQYF. Variable domain in full (rest from reference TRBV14 and TRBJ2-3): EAGVTQFPSHSVIEKGQTVTLRCDPISGHDNLYWYRRVMGKEIKFLLHFVKESKQDESGMPNNRFLAERTGGTYSTLKVQPAELEDSGVYFCASSPPPGPDTQYFGPGTRLTVL.

The chain employs TRBV30 and TRBJ1-2; the match to TRBD1 covers 10 bases. Trimming removed 3 bases from V and 3 bases from J; junction bases left unmatched: 4. Germline values: CDR1 GTSNPN, CDR2 SVGIG (reference sequence). The CDR3 consists of 14 residues. Written as DNA, the CDR3 is TGTGCCTGGAGGGGACAGGGGTTTGACTATGGCTACACCTTC. It codes for CAWRGQGFDYGYTF.

This clone came up a few times. The V and J genes are TRBV24-1 and TRBJ1-2; D call uncertain. Looked up from germline, CDR1 is KGHDR and CDR2 is SFDVKD. With 0 bases removed from V and 3 bases from J, the gap between germline ends came to 19 bases. The CDR3 length is 18 residues. The CDR3: CATSDLDVPGSRDYGYTF. The CDR3 region has the DNA TGTGCCACCAGTGATTTGGATGTACCGGGGTCCCGAGACTATGGCTACACCTTC.

The sample holds one count of this clone. The chain links TRBV7-9 to TRBJ1-1; perhaps TRBD1 as D (5 bases). This CDR3 has 14 residues. Germline V gives CDR1 SEHNR, CDR2 FQNEAQ (reference sequence). V gave up 5 bases and J gave up 6 bases, with 16 bases separating them. The CDR3 DNA reads TGTGCCAGCAGCCCACGGGACTTACACCCTGAAGCTTTCTTT. The encoded protein is CASSPRDLHPEAFF. Full variable domain (missing parts from reference TRBV7-9 and TRBJ1-1): DTGVSQNPRHKITKRGQNVTFRCDPISEHNRLYWYRQTLGQGPEFLTYFQNEAQLEKSRLLSDRFSAERPKGSFSTLEIQRTEQGDSAMYLCASSPRDLHPEAFFGQGTRLTVV.

This rearrangement joins TRBV12-5 to TRBJ1-5; D might be TRBD1 (5 bases). V dropped 5 bases and J dropped 1 base, with 24 bases sitting between them. The germline V gene has CDR1 LGHNT and CDR2 FRNRAP. The CDR3 consists of 19 residues. The DNA for the CDR3 is TGTGCTAGTGGTCCACCCCCGGGGGGGACCCGCCGGAGCAATCAGCCCCAGCATTTT. As protein: CASGPPPGGTRRSNQPQHF.

This rearrangement joins TRBV10-3 to TRBJ1-4; D is undetermined. V lost 8 bases and J lost 0, with 7 bases in between. Per the germline V gene, CDR1 is ENHRY and CDR2 is SYGVKD. CDR3 size: 13 residues. The chain's CDR3 is CAISGTTNEKLFF. DNA of the CDR3: TGTGCCATCTCGGGGACAACTAATGAAAAACTGTTTTTT.

The rearrangement links TRBV6-1 to TRBJ1-5; D unclear. The V and J ends lost 3 bases and 2 bases respectively, with 2 bases between them. Germline CDR1 and CDR2: MNHNS and SASEGT. CDR3 length: 12 amino acids. The CDR3 DNA is TGTGCCAGCAGTGATGGCAATCAGCCCCAGCATTTT. As protein: CASSDGNQPQHF.

Only one count was recorded for this clone. The chain combines TRBV11-2 with TRBJ2-2; D is ambiguous. The CDR3 covers 13 residues. V lost 0 bases to trimming and J lost 8 bases, with 7 bases between them. Germline CDR1 is SGHAT and CDR2 is FQNNGV. The CDR3 region is CASSLDINGELFF. The CDR3 nucleotides are TGTGCCAGCAGCTTAGATATTAATGGGGAGCTGTTTTTT. Variable domain in full (rest from reference TRBV11-2 and TRBJ2-2): EAGVAQSPRYKIIEKRQSVAFWCNPISGHATLYWYQQILGQGPKLLIQFQNNGVVDDSQLPKDRFSAERLKGVDSTLKIQPAKLEDSAVYLCASSLDINGELFFGEGSRLTVL.

V usage is TRBV18 and J usage is TRBJ2-7, with D uncertain. Germline V gene sequence: CDR1 KGHSH, CDR2 LQKENI. Trimming took 2 bases from V and 3 from J, leaving 8 bases between them. This CDR3 region has 13 residues. The CDR3 DNA reads as TGTGCCAGCTCACCAAACGGATTCTACGAGCAGTACTTC. This gives the protein CASSPNGFYEQYF.

This chain links TRBV5-1 with TRBJ1-4, with 7 nucleotides matching TRBD1. The CDR3 sequence is 15 residues long. With 0 bases clipped from V and 7 bases from J, the junction kept 6 bases outside the gene matches. Germline V gives CDR1 SGHRS, CDR2 YFSETQ. The CDR3 reads CASSLAGTVSEKLFF. The CDR3 coding sequence is TGCGCCAGCAGCTTGGCCGGGACAGTATCTGAAAAACTGTTTTTT.

This chain connects TRBV18 to TRBJ1-5; D gene unclear. The germline V gene has CDR1 KGHSH and CDR2 LQKENI. The V end lost 1 base, the J end lost 1 base, and 11 bases lay between the germline ends. The CDR3 totals 16 residues. The CDR3 bases are TGTGCCAGCTCACCACTGTTGAGGGAGAGCAATCAGCCCCAGCATTTT. Amino acids: CASSPLLRESNQPQHF. The complete variable domain, with remaining parts taken from reference TRBV18 and TRBJ1-5, reads NAGVMQNPRHLVRRRGQEARLRCSPMKGHSHVYWYRQLPEEGLKFMVYLQKENIIDESGMPKERFSAEFPKEGPSILRIQQVVRGDSAAYFCASSPLLRESNQPQHFGDGTRLSIL.

The chain links TRBV5-4 to TRBJ2-3, with 7 bases that match TRBD2. This CDR3 contains 15 residues. The trim removed 0 bases at V and 3 bases at J, leaving 4 bases unmatched. Germline CDR1 reads SGHNT; CDR2 reads YYREEE (reference sequence). The CDR3 loop is CASSLDLGGTDTQYF. In DNA form, the CDR3 reads TGTGCCAGCAGCTTGGATCTCGGGGGGACAGATACGCAGTATTTT.

The rearrangement links TRBV19 to TRBJ1-4; 7 bases map to TRBD1. The J segment lost 8 bases and the V segment lost 9 bases, leaving 6 bases of the junction unmatched. The length of the CDR3 is 12 residues. Germline V gene sequence: CDR1 LNHDA, CDR2 SQIVND (reference sequence). CDR3 loop: CASSRGHEKLFF. The CDR3 DNA sequence: TGTGCCAGCTCTAGGGGGCACGAAAAACTGTTTTTT.

The chain uses TRBV11-2 and TRBJ1-3, with D perhaps matching TRBD1 (6 bases). Looked up from germline, CDR1 is SGHAT and CDR2 is FQNNGV. CDR3 length equals 16 residues. Trimming took off 5 bases at V and 3 bases at J, with 17 bases between the two ends. This CDR3 is CASSTPRGAFGNTIYF. DNA of the CDR3: TGTGCCAGCAGCACGCCCAGGGGAGCTTTTGGAAACACCATATATTTT.

The chain links TRBV5-1 to TRBJ1-4; 11 bases fit TRBD1. V trimming: 0 bases; J trimming: 0 bases; junction bases outside the gene matches: 4. CDR3 length: 18 amino acids. CDR1 SGHRS and CDR2 YFSETQ come from the germline V gene. The CDR3 loop is CASSLGPGQGATNEKLFF. DNA of the CDR3: TGCGCCAGCAGCTTGGGGCCGGGACAGGGGGCAACTAATGAAAAACTGTTTTTT.

The genes are TRBV2 and TRBJ1-1; D may be TRBD1 (5 bases). Germline V lookup: CDR1 SNHLY, CDR2 FYNNEI. Trimming cost V 4 bases and J 8 bases, with 17 bases left between them. The CDR3 has 14 residues. Here the CDR3 DNA reads TGTGCCAGCAGTGTCGACAGAGGCATCAACGAAGCTTTCTTT. This codes for CASSVDRGINEAFF.

The rearrangement links TRBV2 to TRBJ2-3; the match to TRBD2 covers 10 bases. The CDR3 has 13 amino acids. Trimming at V came to 6 bases and at J to 6 bases, leaving 3 bases not matched to a gene. In germline, CDR1 is SNHLY, CDR2 FYNNEI. In DNA form, the CDR3 reads TGTGCCAGCAGAGGGACTAGCGAGGATACGCAGTATTTT. Translated: CASRGTSEDTQYF.

This chain joins TRBV6-5 and TRBJ2-7; D is tentatively TRBD1 or TRBD2 (6 bases each). CDR1 MNHEY and CDR2 SVGAGI come from the germline V gene. Trimming shortened V by 6 bases and J by 2 bases, and 11 bases separated the two germline ends. The CDR3 extends over 13 amino acids. This CDR3 is CASRGGSTYEQYF. The CDR3 DNA is TGTGCCAGCAGGGGGGGCAGTACCTACGAGCAGTACTTC.